Sequencing of this TCR beta chain was carried out in a study of cytomegalovirus exposure and HLA in healthy donors. CDR1 and CDR2 (germline): MNHNY, SVGAGI (reference sequence). Between the trimmed V and J ends, which lost 0 bases and 6 bases, there was a span of 7 bases. This CDR3 is 13 amino acids long. This PCR relied on a set of 60 Vbeta primers and 13 Jbeta primers. The method was immunoSEQ multiplex PCR; TCRdb's version includes in-frame clones alone and lacks a portion of them. Here the sample spans a few hundred thousand clones, about 80% being singletons. General study results and limits: TCR beta V segments were, for the most part, productive about 87% or about 30% of the time in an earlier analysis. A later analysis linked a missense variant in DCLRE1C to the trimming of TCR beta V and J genes.

With respect to this clone: Its antigen is not known.

The sample comprised PBMCs. The chain employs TRBV6-6 and TRBJ2-3, with unresolved D. The source is a woman in her sixties or seventies in good health and CMV-seropositive. CDR3 amino acids: CASSYSLRDTQYF. As DNA, the CDR3 is TGTGCCAGCAGTTACTCCCTCCGGGATACGCAGTATTTT.